This TCR gamma chain was identified during a study of intestinal T cells in coeliac disease (dated by TCRdb to about 2020). About the investigation overall: Coeliac patients were found to be much younger than controls, with mean ages of around 15 versus 51 years recorded in the TRG cohort. The TCR-delta (TRD) cohort comprised duodenal biopsies from approximately eleven coeliac disease patients and approximately eleven non-coeliac controls. A second, larger TCR-gamma (TRG) cohort included duodenal biopsies from some 35 coeliac disease patients and approximately 21 non-coeliac controls.

The CDR3 sequence holds 11 residues, the cysteine and phenylalanine included. The CDR3 DNA has 33 bases and is translated from base 1. The germline V end is reduced by 12 bases and the J end by 11 bases; junction bases left unmatched: 16. Looking up the germline V gene yields CDR1 VINAFY and CDR2 YDVSNSKD. Receptors were amplified or captured by multiplex PCR. Sequencing was performed on an Ion Torrent PGM. The LymphoTrack kit, which has primers carrying Illumina adapters, was used to amplify TRG repertoires from around 200 ng of biopsy DNA. TRG amplicons were purified with AMPure XP beads, quantified on a 2100 Bioanalyzer, and pooled equimolarly. TRG libraries were sequenced on an Ion PGM instrument. In the authors' own workflow: Using FastX, any read was removed if more than 10% of its nucleotides had quality scores below the third quartile calculated per patient. IMGT/HighV-QUEST was used to align the reads, assigning V, D and J genes, identifying CDR3 regions and assessing functionality. Sequences were converted to amino acids, and every sequence predicted to be non-functional was removed. CDR3s were broken into kmers both with and without positional annotation, kmer frequencies were analysed by PCA, and samples were clustered using each of the 1023 combinations of PCs 1-10. Classification was validated by leave-one-out cross-validation, in which parameters were re-optimised on the remaining samples each time. Shannon diversity was computed with the vegan R package from repeated random subsamples equal to the lowest read count. After TCRdb called clones again from the public reads with CATT, rows with identical DNA were merged. The V and J calls shown here were made by TCRdb, not taken from the authors' results. Within this sample are more than 650 gamma-chain clones, with roughly 50% of them counted one time only. Of the sample, 20% to 30% falls within the top ten clones.

Genomic DNA was extracted with the QIAamp DNA FFPE tissue kit from ten 5-um FFPE scrolls per case. Fully anonymised formalin-fixed paraffin-embedded duodenal biopsies surplus to diagnostic needs were used to test TCR repertoire-based classification of coeliac disease. Overall study results and their limits: There was no way to tell repeated CDR3 amino acid sequences apart from PCR duplicates. FFPE-derived DNA was found to be relatively degraded, and loss of a proportion of TCR sequences in each sample was likely caused by this degradation. Of some 54 biopsies, some 50 (about 94%) were correctly classified by TRG clustering, and a leave-one-out accuracy of about 90% was reported. In training, clustering based on TRD kmers put every one of the 22 biopsies in the right class, and the leave-one-out accuracy was reported as 91%. Coeliac and control groups differed significantly in age, although an age-split analysis did not yield significant classification.

Of note for this clone: This receptor's antigen is unknown. TCRdb shows a much larger clone's protein in place of this DNA's translation, and the two differ at residue 3, likely through a read error; the protein shown is translated from the DNA.

The sequence is built from TRGV5 and TRGJ1 or TRGJ2. This receptor was identified in a human donor with celiac disease. The material sequenced was a duodenal biopsy. The base sequence is TGTGCCCACTGGGACAGGTCCGAGAAACTCTTT. The encoded protein is CAHWDRSEKLF.